Sequencing of this T cell receptor (beta chain) was carried out in a study of human T cells and chemical hapten exposure. This clonotype was found many times. Time point: patch test 1, 2 weeks after DPC sensitization. Treatment denoted: therapeutic diphenylcyclopropenone sensitization with weekly scalp DPC. Trimming left V 5 bases short and J 3 bases short, with 12 bases between. Per germline, CDR1 MNHEY and CDR2 SVGEGT. The CDR3 runs 14 residues. Authors' analysis steps: From approximately 20,000 to 700,000 TCRs were found per sample, with a median of 95,638. TCRdb re-analysed the RACE reads in MiXCR, keeping a single row per CDR3 protein. The authors' filters were not applied to this entry. Counted here are approximately 400,000 distinct CDR3 sequences, roughly 5% occurring once; the ten biggest clones make up around 2.3%.

This chain uses TRBV6-2 or TRBV6-3 with TRBJ2-3; TRBD2 is a possible D gene (6 bases). Sample: whole blood, taken in connection with sensitization to the hapten diphenylcyclopropenone (DPC). This clonotype originated in a woman in her fifties or sixties with alopecia areata. Some clones in this sample may be carry-over from other donors' samples. Here the CDR3 reads CASSDVGGTDTQYF. CDR3 DNA sequence: TGTGCCAGCAGTGACGTGGGAGGTACAGATACGCAGTATTTT.